Listed below are T cell receptor beta chains from one sample, sequenced in a study of cytomegalovirus exposure and HLA in healthy donors. Measured with immunoSEQ multiplex PCR; TCRdb has only the in-frame clones, and not every one. The sample consists of around 150,000 clones, more than 60% of them appearing once. Source material: PBMCs. The origin of the receptors is a man between 40 and 49 years old in good health and CMV-seronegative. Both conserved end residues are trimmed from each CDR3. The order of the fields is J gene, clone size, V gene, CDR3 protein. Rows may omit the clone size; those that give it use once, few, many or a size class.

j_call: TRBJ2-5; clone_size: once; v_call: TRBV7-3; cdr3_aa: ASSSGQGETQY
j_call: TRBJ1-1; clone_size: -; v_call: TRBV30; cdr3_aa: AWARFMNTEAF
j_call: TRBJ1-1; clone_size: few; v_call: TRBV7-3; cdr3_aa: ASSRGAGNTEAF
j_call: TRBJ1-5; clone_size: -; v_call: TRBV28; cdr3_aa: ASSSGTGGNQPQH
j_call: TRBJ1-1; clone_size: -; v_call: TRBV6-5; cdr3_aa: ASRERAVTEAF
j_call: -; clone_size: -; v_call: TRBV5-4; cdr3_aa: ASSMGGTYGGEQY
j_call: TRBJ2-3; clone_size: -; v_call: TRBV9; cdr3_aa: ASSVEAGGPADTQY
j_call: TRBJ2-7; clone_size: once; v_call: TRBV7-8; cdr3_aa: ASSLVGTGTYEQY
j_call: TRBJ2-5; clone_size: -; v_call: TRBV12-1; cdr3_aa: AYYPAYQETQY
j_call: TRBJ1-1; clone_size: -; v_call: TRBV15; cdr3_aa: ATSIKRGGWGEAF
j_call: TRBJ1-5; clone_size: -; v_call: TRBV6-5; cdr3_aa: ASSLSTVQPQH
j_call: TRBJ1-4; clone_size: once; v_call: TRBV27; cdr3_aa: ASSQAGTNNEKLF
j_call: TRBJ1-5; clone_size: -; v_call: TRBV7-9; cdr3_aa: ASGRGNQPQH
j_call: TRBJ2-5; clone_size: -; v_call: TRBV7-6; cdr3_aa: ASSSPGGDQY
j_call: TRBJ2-4; clone_size: -; v_call: TRBV4-3; cdr3_aa: ASSQDLGVLAKNIQY
j_call: TRBJ1-6; clone_size: -; v_call: TRBV28; cdr3_aa: ASSRPPEVVSNSPLH
j_call: TRBJ1-1; clone_size: -; v_call: TRBV6-5; cdr3_aa: ASRTGQGLRAF
j_call: TRBJ2-5; clone_size: -; v_call: TRBV29-1; cdr3_aa: SVEGVVGETQY
j_call: TRBJ1-4; clone_size: -; v_call: TRBV21-1; cdr3_aa: AIAGTV
j_call: TRBJ2-7; clone_size: -; v_call: TRBV7-9; cdr3_aa: ASQRGGLEQY
j_call: TRBJ1-3; clone_size: few; v_call: TRBV6-1; cdr3_aa: ASSEYNSPGNTIY
j_call: TRBJ2-3; clone_size: -; v_call: TRBV9; cdr3_aa: ASSVAGGTTDTQY
j_call: TRBJ2-2; clone_size: -; v_call: TRBV5-6; cdr3_aa: ASSSTGRDRTNTGELF
j_call: TRBJ2-1; clone_size: -; v_call: TRBV25-1; cdr3_aa: ASSVLTSDYNEQF
j_call: TRBJ2-5; clone_size: -; v_call: TRBV9; cdr3_aa: ASNQGQGHQETQY
j_call: TRBJ2-1; clone_size: -; v_call: TRBV12-5; cdr3_aa: ASGLNGGARNEQF
j_call: TRBJ1-4; clone_size: -; v_call: TRBV9; cdr3_aa: ASSANPARGEKLF
j_call: TRBJ2-5; clone_size: -; v_call: TRBV7-9; cdr3_aa: ASSSRGAGVGETQY
j_call: TRBJ1-1; clone_size: -; v_call: TRBV10-3; cdr3_aa: AISEGPGVTEAF
j_call: TRBJ1-1; clone_size: -; v_call: TRBV30; cdr3_aa: AWRPGWGAVMNTEAF
j_call: TRBJ2-2; clone_size: -; v_call: TRBV7-2; cdr3_aa: ASSLGYRSVNTGELF
j_call: TRBJ1-1; clone_size: -; v_call: TRBV9; cdr3_aa: ASSALSGLSTEAF
j_call: TRBJ2-7; clone_size: few; v_call: TRBV5-4; cdr3_aa: ASTQTGSYEQY
j_call: TRBJ2-5; clone_size: -; v_call: TRBV7-3; cdr3_aa: ASSPRGGTQY